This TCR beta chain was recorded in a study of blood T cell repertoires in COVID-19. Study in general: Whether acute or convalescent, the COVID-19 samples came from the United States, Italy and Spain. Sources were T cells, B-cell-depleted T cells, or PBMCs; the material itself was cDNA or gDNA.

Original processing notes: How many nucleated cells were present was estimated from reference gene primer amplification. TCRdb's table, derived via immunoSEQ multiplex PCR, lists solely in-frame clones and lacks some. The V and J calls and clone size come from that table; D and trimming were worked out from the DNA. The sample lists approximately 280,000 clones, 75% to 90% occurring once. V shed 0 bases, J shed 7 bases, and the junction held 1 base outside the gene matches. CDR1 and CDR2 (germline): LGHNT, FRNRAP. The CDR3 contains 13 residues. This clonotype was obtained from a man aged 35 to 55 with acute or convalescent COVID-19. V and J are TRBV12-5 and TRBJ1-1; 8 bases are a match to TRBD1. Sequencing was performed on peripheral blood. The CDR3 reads CASGLVQGGEAFF. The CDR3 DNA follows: TGTGCTAGTGGTTTGGTACAGGGGGGTGAAGCTTTCTTT.